The clone carrying this T cell receptor (beta chain) was detected once. Germline V lookup: CDR1 MDHEN, CDR2 SYDVKM. This CDR3 region has 15 residues. V lost 5 bases to trimming and J lost 1 base; unmatched junction nucleotides: 5. The entry originates in a study of blood T cell repertoires in COVID-19. As for the study in general: Both acute and convalescent COVID-19 samples were obtained from the United States, Italy and Spain. The analysed material was cDNA or gDNA that came from T cells, B-cell-depleted T cells, or PBMCs.

In the authors' methods: Nucleated cell number was recorded as an estimate derived from reference gene primer amplification. Clones were read by immunoSEQ multiplex PCR, and TCRdb kept only the in-frame ones, dropping some. The D gene and trimming were derived from the DNA, and the V and J assignments and clone size from that table. Here the sample spans some 100,000 clones, approximately 91% being singletons. The clonotype comes from a man in his sixties with acute or convalescent COVID-19. Sequencing was carried out using peripheral blood. The chain carries TRBV28 and TRBJ1-1, with 9 bases identical to TRBD1. The CDR3 reads CASSKQGAQNTEAFF. The CDR3, as DNA: TGTGCCAGCAGTAAACAGGGGGCTCAGAACACTGAAGCTTTCTTT.